Here is one T cell receptor (beta chain) with its context. Sequenced by immunoSEQ multiplex PCR; TCRdb stores in-frame clones only, minus some. The table includes 93,000 or so clones, around 89% detected once. This entry is derived from a study of control samples from healthy donors and cancer patients. The CDR3 covers 13 residues. V was clipped by 6 bases and J by 2 bases, with 11 bases between them. The clonotype originates from a man in his 60s with lung cancer. The chain links TRBV12-3 or TRBV12-4 to TRBJ2-7; D ambiguous. Sequencing was carried out using PBMCs. As DNA, the CDR3 is TGTGCCAGCAGCCTCAGTGGCCCCTACGAGCAGTACTTC. Encoded protein: CASSLSGPYEQYF.